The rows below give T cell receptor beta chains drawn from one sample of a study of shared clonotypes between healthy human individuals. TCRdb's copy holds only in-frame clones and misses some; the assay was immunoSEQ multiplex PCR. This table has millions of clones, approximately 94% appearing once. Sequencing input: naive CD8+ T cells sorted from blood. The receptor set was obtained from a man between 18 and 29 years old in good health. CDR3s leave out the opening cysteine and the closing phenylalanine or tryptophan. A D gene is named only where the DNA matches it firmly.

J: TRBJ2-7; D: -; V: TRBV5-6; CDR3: ASGGMGIYEQY
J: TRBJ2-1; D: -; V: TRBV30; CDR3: AWSPTTLGEQF
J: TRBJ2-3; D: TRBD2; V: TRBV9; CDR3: ASSALTSGYTDTQY
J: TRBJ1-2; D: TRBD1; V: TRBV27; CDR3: ASSLLGTGHGYT
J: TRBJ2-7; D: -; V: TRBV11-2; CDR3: ASSLPTKTQGQY
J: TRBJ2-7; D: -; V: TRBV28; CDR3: ASEVWSRVEGSYEQY
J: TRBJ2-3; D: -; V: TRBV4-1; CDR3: ASSPHVGADTQY
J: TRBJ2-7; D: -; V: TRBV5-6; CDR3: ASSSRDSTYEQY
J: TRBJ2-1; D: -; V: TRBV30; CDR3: AWSVDHNEQF
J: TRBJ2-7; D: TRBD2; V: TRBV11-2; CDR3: ASSPPREGPPEQY
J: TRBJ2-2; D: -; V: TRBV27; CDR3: ASGFYTGELF
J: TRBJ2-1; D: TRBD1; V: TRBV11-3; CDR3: ASSSDRGEQF
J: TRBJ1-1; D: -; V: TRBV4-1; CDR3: ASSQESGAGTEAF
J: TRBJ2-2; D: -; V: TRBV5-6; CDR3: ASSTGPYNTGELF
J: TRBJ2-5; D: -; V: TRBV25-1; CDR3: ASSEGEGAAEWETQY
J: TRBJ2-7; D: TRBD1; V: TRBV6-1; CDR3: ASSEEAGTGGNRDEQY
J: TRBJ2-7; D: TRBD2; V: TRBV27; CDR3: ASSLQAGVFSYEQY
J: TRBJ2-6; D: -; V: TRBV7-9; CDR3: ASSFSGDGANVLT
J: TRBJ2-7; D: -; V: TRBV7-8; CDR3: ASSLLVGYYEQY
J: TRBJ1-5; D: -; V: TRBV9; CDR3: ASSVEGGFGQPQH
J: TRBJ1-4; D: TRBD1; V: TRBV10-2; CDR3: ASQPMTGPEKLF
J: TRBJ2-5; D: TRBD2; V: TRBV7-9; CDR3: ASSLVGLAGLQETQY
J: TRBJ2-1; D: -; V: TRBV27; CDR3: ASSLLLGNEQF
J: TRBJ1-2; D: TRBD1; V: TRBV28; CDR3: ASSVVQGAAYGYT
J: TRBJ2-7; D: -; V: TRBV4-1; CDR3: ASSQVDTGSFYEQY
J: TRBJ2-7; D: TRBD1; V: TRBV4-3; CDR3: ASSQGHRGSYEQY
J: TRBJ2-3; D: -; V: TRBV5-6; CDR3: ASSLWLRAGDTQY
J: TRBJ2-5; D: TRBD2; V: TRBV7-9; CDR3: ASSPQGLEETQY
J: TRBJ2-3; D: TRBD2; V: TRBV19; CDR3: ASSMTSGVTDTQY
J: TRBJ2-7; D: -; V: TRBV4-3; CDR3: ASSQDRGSYEQY
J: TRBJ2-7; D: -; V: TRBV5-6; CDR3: ASSLGLASYEQY
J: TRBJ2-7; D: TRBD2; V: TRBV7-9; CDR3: ASSLGLAGEQY
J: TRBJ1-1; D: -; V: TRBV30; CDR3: AWSVGRELL
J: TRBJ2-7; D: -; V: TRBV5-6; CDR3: ASSFRDGYEQY
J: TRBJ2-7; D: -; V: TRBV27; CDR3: ASSLQGYEQY
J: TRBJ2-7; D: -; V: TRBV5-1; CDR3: ASSLAPDDSYEQY
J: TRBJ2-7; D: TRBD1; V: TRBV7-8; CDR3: ASSPSGTGVGEQY
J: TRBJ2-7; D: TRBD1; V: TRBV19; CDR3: ASSPEGTAHYEQY
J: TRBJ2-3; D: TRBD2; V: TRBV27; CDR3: ASSPPGLAGGTDTQY
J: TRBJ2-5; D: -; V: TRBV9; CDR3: ASSVGGEAHQETQY
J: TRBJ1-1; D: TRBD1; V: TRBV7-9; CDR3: ASSETLWGTGARTAEAF
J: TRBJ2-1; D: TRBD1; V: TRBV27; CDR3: ASSSLQGDNEQF
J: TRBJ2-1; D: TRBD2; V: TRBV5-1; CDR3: ASRVSGSYNEQF
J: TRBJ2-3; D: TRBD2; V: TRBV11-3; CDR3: ASSPYAGRLAGEPDTQY
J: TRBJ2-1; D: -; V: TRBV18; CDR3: ASSPLEVWQEAYNEQF
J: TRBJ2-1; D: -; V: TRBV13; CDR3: ASSSRGGEQF
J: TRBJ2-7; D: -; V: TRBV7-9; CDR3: ASTDGAYEQY
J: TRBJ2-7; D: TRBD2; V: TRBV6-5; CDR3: ASRAWREGRGEQY
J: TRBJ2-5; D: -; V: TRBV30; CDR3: AWSEGNQETQY
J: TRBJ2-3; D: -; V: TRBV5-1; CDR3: ASRSEEPSTDTQY
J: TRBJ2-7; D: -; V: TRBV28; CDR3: ASSSTGEENAYEQY
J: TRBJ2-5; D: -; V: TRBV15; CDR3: ATSVNSFQETQY
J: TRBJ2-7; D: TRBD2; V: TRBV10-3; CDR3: AISGGGLGYEQY